This T cell receptor (beta chain) is drawn from a study of blood T cell repertoires in COVID-19. Germline V CDR1 and CDR2: SGDLS, YYNGEE. The CDR3 runs to 12 residues. This table comes from immunoSEQ multiplex PCR, and its TCRdb copy is limited to in-frame clones, with some not included. The top ten hold more than 4.5% of the sample, which has approximately 210,000 clones, approximately 89% seen once. As for this clone: Sequence at one end of the junction differs from germline and may be a read error.

V usage is TRBV9 and J usage is TRBJ1-2, with TRBD1 matching over 7 bases. The sequencing input was peripheral blood. The clonotype was recovered from a woman aged 40 to 50 with acute or convalescent COVID-19. The CDR3 DNA is TGTGCCAGCAGCGCCGGGGACAGCCACCCGGTTTTC. Translated: CASSAGDSHPVF.